What follows are 19 T cell receptor beta chains derived from one specimen sequenced in a study of radiation and T cells in renal cell carcinoma. As to treatment: treatment-naive control, cytoreductive nephrectomy. Produced via immunoSEQ multiplex PCR; TCRdb's table is partial and in-frame only. The sample carries about 24,000 clones, nearly 55% recorded once. Material: tumor tissue, obtained from a patient whose treatment was nephrectomy without radiotherapy. These receptors all come from a human donor with renal cell carcinoma.

This clone was found once. The chain combines TRBV12-5 with TRBJ1-5; D ambiguous. V lost 5 bases, J lost 5 bases, and 7 bases lay in between. Germline V gene data show CDR1 as LGHNT and CDR2 as FRNRAP. The CDR3 loop spans 12 amino acids. DNA of the CDR3: TGTGCTAGTGGTCCCGGTTATCAGCCCCAGCATTTT. Translation: CASGPGYQPQHF.

The chain joins TRBV30 to TRBJ2-2; D unclear. This CDR3 is built from 11 residues. Trimming removed 0 bases at V and 6 bases at J, with 2 bases between. The germline CDR1 and CDR2 sequences are GTSNPN and SVGIG (reference sequence). The CDR3 DNA follows: TGTGCCTGGAGTGTATCCGGGGAGCTGTTTTTT. It specifies CAWSVSGELFF.

The chain carries TRBV5-6 and TRBJ2-2; no reliable D call. Per the germline V gene, CDR1 is SGHDT and CDR2 is YYEEEE. This CDR3 contains 13 residues. Deletions cut 1 base from V and 6 bases from J, with 7 bases between. In nucleotides, the CDR3 is TGTGCCAGCAGCTTGTTGGGGTCCGGGGAGCTGTTTTTT. Encoded protein: CASSLLGSGELFF.

This clone was observed a handful of times. V gene TRBV7-2 combines with J gene TRBJ1-6; a possible D gene is TRBD1 (5 bases). Trimming removed 5 bases from V and 2 bases from J, with 7 bases in between. The CDR3 is made up of 14 amino acids. Germline V CDR1 and CDR2: SGHTA, FQGNSA. CDR3 DNA: TGTGCCAGCAGCCAAGGGGCCTATAATTCACCCCTCCACTTT. Protein sequence: CASSQGAYNSPLHF.

CDR3 in amino acids: CASSQVPETGIIRNTEAFF. As DNA, the CDR3 is TGCGCCAGCAGCCAAGTTCCCGAGACAGGGATCATTAGGAACACTGAAGCTTTCTTT. The rearrangement links TRBV4-3 to TRBJ1-1, with 7 bases lining up with TRBD1. CDR3 size: 19 residues. The germline CDR1 and CDR2 sequences are LGHNA and YSLEER. With V trimmed by 1 base and J by 1 base, 15 bases remained unmatched.

There are a few counts of this clone. The chain carries TRBV7-9 and TRBJ1-5, with a possible D match to TRBD1 (6 bases). Looked up from germline, CDR1 is SEHNR and CDR2 is FQNEAQ (reference sequence). There are 15 residues in the CDR3. V lost 1 base, J lost 3 bases, and 10 bases lay in between. The DNA for the CDR3 is TGTGCCAGCAGCTTAGGGGGGGCACTCAATCAGCCCCAGCATTTT. This sequence encodes CASSLGGALNQPQHF.

The chain carries TRBV28 and TRBJ2-7; a weak D match, TRBD1 (5 bases). CDR1 is MDHEN, CDR2 SYDVKM, per germline. The V gene lost 8 bases and the J gene lost 3 bases, with 20 bases spanning the gap. The CDR3 runs to 15 residues. The chain's CDR3 is CASYSPAGFSYEQYF. The CDR3 DNA follows: TGTGCCAGCTACTCCCCCGCAGGGTTTAGCTACGAGCAGTACTTC.

This chain's CDR3 is CAISARPVGASSTDTQYF. The CDR3 coding sequence is TGTGCCATCAGTGCACGACCCGTCGGGGCCTCTAGCACAGATACGCAGTATTTT. The chain joins TRBV10-3 to TRBJ2-3, with D tentatively TRBD1 or TRBD2 (5 bases each). V lost 4 bases to trimming and J lost 0 bases, with 20 bases between them. The CDR3 totals 18 residues. Germline V gene sequence: CDR1 ENHRY, CDR2 SYGVKD.

The CDR3 protein is CASSENTGGGRADTQYF. CDR3 coding DNA: TGTGCCAGCAGTGAAAATACCGGCGGGGGGCGGGCAGATACGCAGTATTTT. V usage is TRBV2 and J usage is TRBJ2-3, with 8 bases aligning to TRBD2. Germline V gene data show CDR1 as SNHLY and CDR2 as FYNNEI. The CDR3 spans 17 residues. The trim removed 2 bases at V and 4 bases at J, leaving 11 bases unmatched.

The chain joins TRBV20-1 to TRBJ2-5; 13 bases agree with TRBD2. Trimming removed 6 bases from V and 11 bases from J; junction bases left unmatched: 3. Germline V lookup: CDR1 DFQATT, CDR2 SNEGSKA (reference sequence). This CDR3 spans 11 amino acids. The CDR3 sequence is CSARTSGGQYF. The CDR3 region has the DNA TGCAGTGCGCGGACTAGCGGGGGACAGTACTTC.

This chain uses TRBV27 with TRBJ1-5; D may be TRBD1 (5 bases). Trimming took 5 bases from V and 2 from J, leaving 16 bases between them. The CDR3 runs 16 residues. The germline CDR1 and CDR2 sequences are MNHEY and SMNVEV (reference sequence). In DNA form, the CDR3 reads TGTGCCAGCAGTAGCCGGGCAGGGTTAGGCAATCAGCCCCAGCATTTT. This codes for CASSSRAGLGNQPQHF.

The rearrangement joins TRBV7-3 to TRBJ2-1, with D tentatively TRBD2 (5 bases). CDR3 length: 15 residues. V lost 2 bases, J lost 7 bases, and 15 bases lay in between. Per germline, CDR1 SGHTA and CDR2 FQGTGA. The DNA for the CDR3 is TGTGCCAGCAGCTTATTTGGCGGGTCGTGGAATGAGCAGTTCTTC. Its translation: CASSLFGGSWNEQFF. The full variable domain, rest sourced from reference TRBV7-3 and TRBJ2-1, is GAGVSQTPSNKVTEKGKYVELRCDPISGHTALYWYRQSLGQGPEFLIYFQGTGAADDSGLPNDRFFAVRPEGSVSTLKIQRTERGDSAVYLCASSLFGGSWNEQFFGPGTRLTVL.

By frequency in the sample, this clone is medium-sized. V gene TRBV9 combines with J gene TRBJ1-5; maybe TRBD1 (5 bases). Deletions cut 3 bases from V and 2 bases from J, with 12 bases between. The CDR3 loop spans 15 amino acids. Germline values: CDR1 SGDLS, CDR2 YYNGEE. CDR3 protein: CASSEQDRGNQPQHF. Here the CDR3 DNA reads TGTGCCAGCAGCGAACAGGATAGGGGCAATCAGCCCCAGCATTTT.

The chain couples TRBV20-1 to TRBJ2-5, with D tentatively TRBD2 (6 bases). There are 11 residues in the CDR3. Germline loops: CDR1 DFQATT, CDR2 SNEGSKA (reference sequence). The germline V and J ends were trimmed by 5 bases and 3 bases, with 7 bases remaining between them. The CDR3 loop is CSARGEETQYF. CDR3 nucleotide sequence: TGCAGTGCTCGCGGGGAAGAGACCCAGTACTTC.

The chain employs TRBV12-1 and TRBJ2-7. TRBV12-1 is described as a pseudogene. The CDR3 runs to 20 residues. The CDR3 nucleotides read TGTGCCAGCAGCCCGGTTGTCCATGGCACGGGACCAATTACACCCTACGAGCAGTACTTC. The encoded protein is CASSPVVHGTGPITPYEQYF.

The chain couples TRBV20-1 to TRBJ2-7; D unclear. Germline values: CDR1 DFQATT, CDR2 SNEGSKA (reference sequence). Trimming took 5 bases from V and 6 from J, leaving 11 bases between them. The CDR3 consists of 11 residues. The CDR3 sequence is CSAPKGSEQYF. The CDR3 DNA follows: TGCAGTGCTCCGAAAGGGTCCGAGCAGTACTTC.

The rearrangement uses TRBV4-1 and TRBJ2-3; the match to TRBD1 covers 9 bases. This CDR3 has 16 amino acids. The ends lost 0 bases at V and 8 bases at J; junction bases unmatched: 9. Germline-derived CDR1 and CDR2 are MGHRA and YSYEKL. Written as DNA, the CDR3 is TGCGCCAGCAGCCAAGATCAAGGGACAGGGCTCAGTACGCAGTATTTT. This sequence encodes CASSQDQGTGLSTQYF.

J is TRBJ2-5 and V is TRBV15, with 8 bases identical to TRBD2. V dropped 1 base and J dropped 2; count of bases not matched to a gene: 0. This CDR3 comprises 14 residues. CDR1 and CDR2 from the germline V gene are LNHNV and YYDKDF (reference sequence). The CDR3 reads CATSRGGGQETQYF. The CDR3 DNA follows: TGTGCCACCAGCAGAGGCGGGGGGCAAGAGACCCAGTACTTC.

The genes are TRBV19 and TRBJ1-3; 11 bases match TRBD1. The J segment lost 2 bases and the V segment lost 8 bases, leaving 8 bases of the junction unmatched. The CDR3 spans 16 residues. Germline V gene lookup returns CDR1 LNHDA and CDR2 SQIVND (reference sequence). Here the CDR3 reads CASFPSDRGPGNTIYF. The CDR3 nucleotides read TGTGCCAGTTTCCCTTCGGACAGGGGGCCTGGAAACACCATATATTTT.